Presented here are 7 T cell receptor beta chains from one specimen sequenced in a study of blood T cell repertoires in COVID-19. Sequencing was performed with immunoSEQ multiplex PCR; in TCRdb, only in-frame clones are kept and a portion is missing. The sample lists some 70,000 clones, around nine tenths occurring once. Sequenced sample: peripheral blood. Source of these receptors: a man in his forties or fifties with active COVID-19.

The chain is built from TRBV11-3 and TRBJ2-2, with TRBD1 identical over 9 bases. J lost 5 bases, V lost 5 bases, and 6 bases had no gene match. The CDR3 sequence is 15 residues long. Germline lookup yields CDR1 SGHNT and CDR2 YENEEA. The CDR3 is CASSDRDRATGELFF. The CDR3 DNA is TGTGCCAGCAGCGACCGGGACAGGGCAACCGGGGAGCTGTTTTTT.

The chain combines TRBV28 with TRBJ2-7; TRBD2 aligns across 10 bases. J was trimmed by 5 bases and V by 1 base; bases with no gene match: 8. Germline values: CDR1 MDHEN, CDR2 SYDVKM. This CDR3 comprises 16 residues. CDR3 bases: TGTGCCAGCAGTTTATACTCAGGCGGACTAGCGGACGAGCAGTACTTC. Protein sequence: CASSLYSGGLADEQYF. The variable domain in full, with the rest retrieved from reference TRBV28 and TRBJ2-7, is DVKVTQSSRYLVKRTGEKVFLECVQDMDHENMFWYRQDPGLGLRLIYFSYDVKMKEKGDIPEGYSVSREKKERFSLILESASTNQTSMYLCASSLYSGGLADEQYFGPGTRLTVT.

The V gene is TRBV11-2, the J gene TRBJ2-3; D is ambiguous. CDR3 length: 15 residues. With 5 bases removed from V and 4 bases from J, the gap between germline ends came to 16 bases. Germline assignment: CDR1 SGHAT and CDR2 FQNNGV. For the CDR3, the DNA is TGTGCCAGCAGCCGTTCGGAGACCCGCGCAGATACGCAGTATTTT. Encoded protein: CASSRSETRADTQYF.

This clone has more than one count but fewer than ten. This rearrangement joins TRBV11-2 to TRBJ1-4; unclear D gene. V dropped 2 bases and J dropped 6 bases, with 7 bases sitting between them. CDR1 is SGHAT and CDR2 is FQNNGV in the germline V gene. The CDR3 sequence is 13 residues long. The CDR3 DNA is TGTGCCAGCAGCTTAAATCGCGATGAAAAACTGTTTTTT. This gives the protein CASSLNRDEKLFF.

This clone was observed a single time. The chain couples TRBV14 to TRBJ1-2; D remains ambiguous. The CDR3 extends over 13 amino acids. CDR1 SGHDN and CDR2 FVKESK come from the germline V gene. Trimming shortened V by 4 bases and J by 4 bases, and 10 bases separated the two germline ends. The CDR3 loop is CASSPGPGYGYTF. The CDR3 DNA reads as TGTGCCAGCAGCCCTGGTCCGGGCTATGGCTACACCTTC.

The CDR3 region has the DNA TGTGCCAGCAGACTAGGACTACCTAGCACAGATACGCAGTATTTT. This encodes CASRLGLPSTDTQYF. The chain is built from TRBV28 and TRBJ2-3; D perhaps matches TRBD2 (6 bases). Looked up from germline, CDR1 is MDHEN and CDR2 is SYDVKM. This CDR3 contains 15 residues. V lost 6 bases to trimming and J lost 0 bases, with 13 bases between them.

The chain uses TRBV5-6 and TRBJ2-1, with TRBD2 matching 10 bases. The ends lost 2 bases at V and 5 bases at J; junction bases unmatched: 4. CDR3 length: 15 amino acids. Per germline, CDR1 SGHDT and CDR2 YYEEEE. This CDR3 reads CASSFRSGGNNEQFF. As DNA, the CDR3 is TGTGCCAGCAGCTTTCGTAGCGGGGGGAACAATGAGCAGTTCTTC.